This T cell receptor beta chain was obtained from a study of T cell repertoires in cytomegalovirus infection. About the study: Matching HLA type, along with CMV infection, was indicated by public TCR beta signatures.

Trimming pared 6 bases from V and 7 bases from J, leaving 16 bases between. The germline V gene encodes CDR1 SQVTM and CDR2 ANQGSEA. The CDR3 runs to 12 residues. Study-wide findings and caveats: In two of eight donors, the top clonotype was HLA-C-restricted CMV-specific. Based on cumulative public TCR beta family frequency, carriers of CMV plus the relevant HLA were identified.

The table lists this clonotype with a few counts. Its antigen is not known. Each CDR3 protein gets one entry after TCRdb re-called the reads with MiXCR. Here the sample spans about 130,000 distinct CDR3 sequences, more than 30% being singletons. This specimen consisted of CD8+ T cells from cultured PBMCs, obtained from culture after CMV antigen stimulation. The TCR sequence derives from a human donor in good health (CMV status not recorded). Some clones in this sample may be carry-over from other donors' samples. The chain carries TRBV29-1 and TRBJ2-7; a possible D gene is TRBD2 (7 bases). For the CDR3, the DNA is TGCAGCGTGAGAATGCGGGGGCAAGAGCAGTACTTC. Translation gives CSVRMRGQEQYF.